The 30 T cell receptor beta chains below were found in one sample sequenced in a study of blood T cell repertoires in COVID-19. TCRdb keeps only in-frame clones here, not all; method: immunoSEQ multiplex PCR. This repertoire shows 350,000 to 400,000 clones, roughly 90% found once; its top ten account for roughly 0.9%. Sequencing was performed on PBMCs or T cells enriched from blood (not recorded which). The receptors stem from a woman in her forties who had been exposed to COVID-19.

For this clone: One junction end disagrees with the germline gene, perhaps due to a read error. The V gene is TRBV7-7, the J gene TRBJ1-1; unclear D gene. CDR3 length: 13 amino acids. Germline-derived CDR1 and CDR2 are SSHAT and FNYEAQ (reference sequence). CDR3 nucleotides: TGTGCTAGCAGCTTAAATTTAGCCTCTGAAGCTTTCTTT. Translated, it gives CASSLNLASEAFF.

This clone was observed a single time. The rearrangement joins TRBV18 to TRBJ2-3; 14 nucleotides align to TRBD2. This CDR3 contains 16 residues. J lost 5 bases, V lost 1 base, and 2 bases had no gene match. CDR1 KGHSH and CDR2 LQKENI come from the germline V gene. The CDR3 sequence is CASSPRLAGGGDTQYF. The CDR3 DNA follows: TGTGCCAGCTCACCACGACTAGCGGGAGGGGGAGATACGCAGTATTTT.

The chain is built from TRBV6-5 and TRBJ1-2, with 7 nucleotides matching TRBD1. The CDR3 has 13 amino acids. J was trimmed by 2 bases and V by 7 bases; bases with no gene match: 4. Germline CDR1 reads MNHEY; CDR2 reads SVGAGI. Here the CDR3 reads CASMLGQNYGYTF. The CDR3 DNA reads as TGTGCCAGCATGCTGGGACAGAACTATGGCTACACCTTC.

This sequence joins TRBV5-1 and TRBJ2-5, with 9 bases aligning to TRBD2. V was clipped by 4 bases and J by 4 bases; unmatched bases: 11. The germline V gene encodes CDR1 SGHRS and CDR2 YFSETQ. The CDR3 extends over 16 amino acids. The CDR3 sequence is CASSASPSGVGETQYF. CDR3 nucleotides: TGCGCCAGCAGCGCTTCCCCTAGCGGGGTAGGAGAGACCCAGTACTTC.

Points on this clone: The sample holds other DNA sequences that translate to the same CDR3. This rearrangement joins TRBV6-5 to TRBJ1-2; TRBD1 agrees at 11 bases. The junction had 1 base not matched to a gene; V was cut back by 5 bases and J by 8 bases. The CDR3 extends over 12 amino acids. From germline, CDR1 is MNHEY and CDR2 SVGAGI. CDR3 protein: CASSRTGGGYTF. The CDR3 nucleotides read TGTGCCAGCAGTCGGACAGGGGGCGGCTACACCTTC.

V is TRBV7-8 and J is TRBJ2-3; weak D call: TRBD1 (6 bases). The CDR3 is 13 amino acids. In germline, CDR1 is SGHVS, CDR2 FQNEAQ. Trimming removed 4 bases at V and 4 bases at J, with 9 bases between. CDR3 nucleotide sequence: TGTGCCAGCAGCTCTCAGGGGTCAGATACGCAGTATTTT. This translates into CASSSQGSDTQYF.

This rearrangement joins TRBV27 to TRBJ1-2; TRBD1 aligns across 8 bases. V lost 8 bases to trimming and J lost 2 bases; unmatched junction nucleotides: 7. The V gene's germline CDR1 is MNHEY and CDR2 SMNVEV (reference sequence). This CDR3 is 14 amino acids long. The CDR3 region is CASRDRGRNYGYTF. The CDR3 bases are TGTGCCAGCCGTGACAGGGGCCGAAACTATGGCTACACCTTC.

This chain uses TRBV24-1 with TRBJ1-3; a possible D gene is TRBD1 (6 bases). V was pared by 4 bases and J by 3 bases, with 18 bases between. The CDR3 consists of 17 residues. Germline lookup yields CDR1 KGHDR and CDR2 SFDVKD. CDR3 DNA: TGTGCCACCAGTGACCCAAAACAGGGAATGAATGGAAACACCATATATTTT. It specifies CATSDPKQGMNGNTIYF.

The chain recombines TRBV5-4 with TRBJ1-3; 7 bases are a match to TRBD1. The CDR3 extends over 15 amino acids. Germline CDR1 reads SGHNT; CDR2 reads YYREEE (reference sequence). The J segment lost 0 bases and the V segment lost 3 bases, leaving 3 bases of the junction unmatched. The CDR3 region has the DNA TGTGCCAGCAGCTCCGGGACAGTCTCTGGAAACACCATATATTTT. Translation gives CASSSGTVSGNTIYF.

The chain is built from TRBV28 and TRBJ1-5; D may be TRBD1 (5 bases). The germline V gene has CDR1 MDHEN and CDR2 SYDVKM. The V gene lost 8 bases and the J gene lost 5 bases, with 16 bases spanning the gap. The CDR3 sequence is 14 residues long. CDR3: CASGGTAGHQPQHF. The CDR3 DNA is TGTGCCAGCGGGGGGACGGCGGGGCATCAGCCCCAGCATTTT.

CDR3 sequence reads: CASSHPPGQAITGELFF. The CDR3 bases are TGCGCCAGCAGCCATCCACCGGGACAGGCTATCACCGGGGAGCTGTTTTTT. V and J are TRBV4-3 and TRBJ2-2; 8 positions match TRBD1. The ends lost 3 bases at V and 4 bases at J; junction bases unmatched: 10. From germline, CDR1 is LGHNA and CDR2 YSLEER. There are 17 residues in the CDR3.

This chain uses TRBV4-3 with TRBJ1-1, with D maybe TRBD1 (5 bases). The germline V gene has CDR1 LGHNA and CDR2 YSLEER. The germline V and J ends were trimmed by 5 bases and 3 bases, with 10 bases remaining between them. This CDR3 spans 13 amino acids. CDR3 in amino acids: CASSGRADTEAFF. The CDR3 nucleotides read TGCGCCAGCAGCGGCAGGGCGGACACTGAAGCTTTCTTT.

The rearrangement uses TRBV4-3 and TRBJ2-1; TRBD2 agrees at 8 bases. With 3 bases clipped from V and 8 bases from J, the junction kept 9 bases outside the gene matches. The CDR3 runs 15 residues. CDR1 is LGHNA, CDR2 YSLEER, per germline. DNA for the CDR3: TGCGCCAGCAGCCACGAATTAGCGGGATACGATGAGCAGTTCTTC. Residues: CASSHELAGYDEQFF.

This rearrangement joins TRBV24-1 to TRBJ2-1, with 10 bases aligning to TRBD2. CDR1 and CDR2 from the germline V gene are KGHDR and SFDVKD. The CDR3 consists of 16 residues. V shed 4 bases and J 5 bases; nucleotides not matched to a gene: 7. Here the CDR3 DNA reads TGTGCCACCAGTGACCCCGGACTAGCGGCCGACAATGAGCAGTTCTTC. Encoded protein: CATSDPGLAADNEQFF.

This clone was recorded only once. The chain combines TRBV11-3 with TRBJ1-1; the match to TRBD1 covers 7 bases. V shed 5 bases and J 7 bases; nucleotides not matched to a gene: 10. Germline loops: CDR1 SGHNT, CDR2 YENEEA. This CDR3 region has 14 residues. CDR3 in amino acids: CASSRQGGSDEAFF. The CDR3 nucleotides read TGTGCCAGCAGCCGACAGGGAGGTTCGGATGAAGCTTTCTTT.

This clone has only one observation. CDR3 protein: CASSLRQLVSYEQYF. The CDR3 DNA reads as TGTGCCAGCAGTCTACGACAGTTGGTATCCTACGAGCAGTACTTC. The chain combines TRBV28 with TRBJ2-7; D might be TRBD1 (5 bases). The CDR3 loop spans 15 amino acids. Trimming removed 5 bases from V and 1 base from J, with 15 bases in between. From germline, CDR1 is MDHEN and CDR2 SYDVKM.

The rearrangement uses TRBV18 and TRBJ2-1, with D possibly being TRBD1 (5 bases). CDR1 KGHSH and CDR2 LQKENI come from the germline V gene. The ends were cut back, 3 bases at V and 5 bases at J, with 14 bases in the middle. This CDR3 has 15 residues. The CDR3 loop reads CASSPQVGANNEQFF. In DNA, the CDR3 is TGTGCCAGCTCACCCCAGGTAGGGGCGAACAATGAGCAGTTCTTC.

The V call is TRBV19, the J call TRBJ2-3, with 10 bases lining up with TRBD2. CDR3 length equals 17 residues. Trimming at V came to 5 bases and at J to 4 bases, leaving 12 bases not matched to a gene. Per the germline V gene, CDR1 is LNHDA and CDR2 is SQIVND (reference sequence). CDR3 region: CASSPRTSGGGADTQYF. Written as DNA, the CDR3 is TGTGCCAGTAGTCCACGGACTAGCGGTGGCGGGGCAGATACGCAGTATTTT.

The chain recombines TRBV27 with TRBJ1-5, with 8 nucleotides matching TRBD1. This CDR3 is 13 amino acids long. Germline-derived CDR1 and CDR2 are MNHEY and SMNVEV (reference sequence). Trimming took 8 bases from V and 2 from J; bases not matched to a gene: 2. The CDR3 is CASAGQGNQPQHF. In nucleotides, the CDR3 is TGTGCCAGCGCGGGACAGGGCAATCAGCCCCAGCATTTT.

This chain connects TRBV18 to TRBJ1-1; D not certain. The V gene's germline CDR1 is KGHSH and CDR2 LQKENI. V lost 3 bases and J lost 8, with 10 bases in between. The CDR3 contains 12 residues. Here the CDR3 reads CASSPVIGEAFF. CDR3 DNA sequence: TGTGCCAGCTCACCGGTCATCGGGGAAGCTTTCTTT.

The V and J genes are TRBV13 and TRBJ1-4, with 8 bases matching TRBD1. The CDR3 spans 15 residues. Germline loops: CDR1 PRHDT, CDR2 FYEKMQ (reference sequence). The trim removed 0 bases at V and 6 bases at J, leaving 3 bases unmatched. The CDR3 loop reads CASSLGDRDDEKLFF. The CDR3 DNA follows: TGTGCCAGCAGCTTAGGGGACAGGGATGATGAAAAACTGTTTTTT.

The chain joins TRBV6-5 to TRBJ1-1; tentative D call: TRBD1 (6 bases). Germline CDR1 is MNHEY and CDR2 is SVGAGI. V gave up 10 bases and J gave up 4 bases, with 16 bases separating them. This CDR3 has 13 amino acids. The DNA of the CDR3 is TGTGCCACTAAGTTTATGGGGGCCACTGAAGCTTTCTTT. Protein sequence: CATKFMGATEAFF.

This clone appeared a single time. The rearrangement links TRBV19 to TRBJ1-2; D possibly corresponds to TRBD1 (6 bases). V lost 7 bases, J lost 0 bases, and 18 bases lay in between. The CDR3 has 16 amino acids. Germline V CDR1 and CDR2: LNHDA, SQIVND (reference sequence). Written as DNA, the CDR3 is TGTGCCAGTACCACAATCAGGGACACAACTAACTATGGCTACACCTTC. It specifies CASTTIRDTTNYGYTF.

The J gene is TRBJ1-1, the V gene TRBV24-1; perhaps TRBD1 as D (5 bases). The CDR3 is 15 residues long. Germline V gene data show CDR1 as KGHDR and CDR2 as SFDVKD. The V gene lost 3 bases and the J gene lost 1 base, with 11 bases spanning the gap. The CDR3 loop is CATSDTAGGNTEAFF. The CDR3 nucleotides are TGTGCCACCAGTGATACTGCGGGGGGGAACACTGAAGCTTTCTTT.

The chain joins TRBV7-2 to TRBJ2-7; 8 bases are a match to TRBD1. The V gene end was trimmed by 5 bases and the J gene end by 4 bases; junction bases not matched to a gene: 4. CDR3 length equals 13 residues. Germline values: CDR1 SGHTA, CDR2 FQGNSA. The CDR3 DNA reads TGTGCCAGCAGCAAGGACAGGGCTTACGAGCAGTACTTC. As protein: CASSKDRAYEQYF.

Points on this clone: The sample has other DNA sequences that encode this CDR3 too. V gene TRBV18 combines with J gene TRBJ2-5; 10 bases match TRBD1. V was clipped by 3 bases and J by 5 bases; unmatched bases: 0. CDR3 length: 13 residues. Germline V lookup: CDR1 KGHSH, CDR2 LQKENI. The CDR3 coding sequence is TGTGCCAGCTCACCGGGACAGGGGGAGACCCAGTACTTC. Protein: CASSPGQGETQYF.

The table lists this clone with a count of one. The chain recombines TRBV19 with TRBJ1-1; 10 nucleotides line up with TRBD1. The CDR3 length is 16 residues. The germline V gene has CDR1 LNHDA and CDR2 SQIVND (reference sequence). Trimming cost V 9 bases and J 6 bases; bases outside gene matches: 16. CDR3 in DNA: TGTGCCAGCCCCTACGGGAGGTCCGACAGGGGGCCTGAAGCTTTCTTT. Encoded protein: CASPYGRSDRGPEAFF. The variable domain in full, with the rest retrieved from reference TRBV19 and TRBJ1-1, is DGGITQSPKYLFRKEGQNVTLSCEQNLNHDAMYWYRQDPGQGLRLIYYSQIVNDFQKGDIAEGYSVSREKKESFPLTVTSAQKNPTAFYLCASPYGRSDRGPEAFFGQGTRLTVV.

The rearrangement joins TRBV4-2 to TRBJ2-2; the match to TRBD1 covers 12 bases. CDR1 and CDR2 (germline): LGHNA, YNFKEQ. Unmatched junction bases numbered 3, after V lost 2 bases and J lost 2 bases. The length of the CDR3 is 17 residues. The CDR3 loop reads CASSQWDRGRNTGELFF. As DNA, the CDR3 is TGTGCCAGCAGCCAATGGGACAGGGGGCGTAACACCGGGGAGCTGTTTTTT.

The rearrangement joins TRBV12-3 or TRBV12-4 to TRBJ1-2; D possibly corresponds to TRBD1 (5 bases). The CDR3 is made up of 13 amino acids. V lost 7 bases and J lost 7, with 16 bases in between. CDR3 protein: CASMRGGEIGYTF. As DNA, the CDR3 is TGTGCCAGCATGAGAGGAGGGGAAATTGGCTACACCTTC.

In this sample, this clone turned up once. The V and J genes are TRBV6-7 and TRBJ1-6; D is undetermined. TRBV6-7 is designated an ORF whose function remains uncertain. CDR3 length: 22 residues. V dropped 0 bases and J dropped 1 base, with 25 bases sitting between them. The CDR3 region has the DNA TGTGCCAGCAGTTACTCGGACTCCAACGACAAGGTGAAAGTGTCCTATAATTCACCCCTCCACTTT. Its translation is CASSYSDSNDKVKVSYNSPLHF.